This T cell receptor beta chain was recorded in a study of regulatory T cells in long-lasting Graves disease. With 6 bases clipped from V and 0 bases from J, the junction kept 2 bases outside the gene matches. The length of the CDR3 is 13 residues. CDR1 and CDR2 from the germline V gene are LNHDA and SQIVND (reference sequence). This clonotype was seen at least ten times. Both iRepertoire HTBI primers and Arm-PCR of CDR3 regions were used to build the TCR beta libraries. TCRdb redid the calling of the multiplex PCR reads with MiXCR, one entry per CDR3 protein. Here the sample spans hundreds of thousands of distinct CDR3 sequences, around 12% being singletons. Time point meaning: newly diagnosed GD, antithyroid drugs for less than 3 months. There was RNA extracted from PBMCs, and the TCR library was made from it. A further study also used this sample, focusing on T cells in Graves' hyperthyroidism and ophthalmopathy.

The TCR was taken from a woman in her 30s with Graves disease. The chain is built from TRBV19 and TRBJ2-7; TRBD1 agrees at 7 bases. The sequenced sample was peripheral blood mononuclear cells (PBMCs), obtained at new diagnosis, from a patient treated with antithyroid drugs. The CDR3 is CASRQGNSYEQYF. CDR3 DNA: TGTGCCAGTAGACAGGGGAACTCCTACGAGCAGTACTTC.